Reported below is one T cell receptor beta chain. The antigen is not known. CD8 cells classed as naive were CD45RO-negative and positively selected for CCR7, excluding terminally differentiated effector memory CD45RA+ cells. These data come from a study of shared clonotypes between healthy human individuals. Overall study results and limits: Although depth was large, rarefaction showed that sequencing of the sorted subsets was incomplete.

TCRdb's copy holds only in-frame clones and misses some; the assay was immunoSEQ multiplex PCR. The sample carries over 750,000 clones, 96% recorded once. With V trimmed by 4 bases and J by 0 bases, 7 bases remained unmatched. Germline V gene sequence: CDR1 SGHTS, CDR2 YDEGEE. CDR3 length: 15 residues. The sequence was collected from a man younger than 40 in good health. Source material: naive CD8+ T cells sorted from blood. The genes are TRBV5-8 and TRBJ2-7; 7 positions match TRBD2. The CDR3 bases are TGTGCCAGCAGCGCCCTAGCGGATAGCTCCTACGAGCAGTACTTC. This gives the protein CASSALADSSYEQYF. The full variable domain, with the rest looked up from reference TRBV5-8 and TRBJ2-7, is EAGVTQSPTHLIKTRGQQATLRCSPISGHTSVYWYQQALGLGLQFLLWYDEGEERNRGNFPPRFSGRQFPNYSSELNVNALELEDSALYLCASSALADSSYEQYFGPGTRLTVT.